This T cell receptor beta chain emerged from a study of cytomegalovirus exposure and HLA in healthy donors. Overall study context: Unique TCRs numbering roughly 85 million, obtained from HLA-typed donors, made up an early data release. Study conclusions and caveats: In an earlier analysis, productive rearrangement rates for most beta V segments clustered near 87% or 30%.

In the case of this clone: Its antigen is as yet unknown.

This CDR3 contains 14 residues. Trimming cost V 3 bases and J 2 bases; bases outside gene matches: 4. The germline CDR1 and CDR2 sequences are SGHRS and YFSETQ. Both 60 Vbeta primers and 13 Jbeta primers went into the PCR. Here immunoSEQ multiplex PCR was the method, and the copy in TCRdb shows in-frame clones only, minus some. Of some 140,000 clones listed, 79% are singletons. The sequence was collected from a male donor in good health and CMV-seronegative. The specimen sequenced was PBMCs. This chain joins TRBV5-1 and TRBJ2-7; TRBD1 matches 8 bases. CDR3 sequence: CASSSPDRAYEQYF. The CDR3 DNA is TGCGCCAGCAGCTCCCCGGACAGGGCCTACGAGCAGTACTTC. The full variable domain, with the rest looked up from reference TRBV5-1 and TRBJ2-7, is KAGVTQTPRYLIKTRGQQVTLSCSPISGHRSVSWYQQTPGQGLQFLFEYFSETQRNKGNFPGRFSGRQFSNSRSEMNVSTLELGDSALYLCASSSPDRAYEQYFGPGTRLTVT.